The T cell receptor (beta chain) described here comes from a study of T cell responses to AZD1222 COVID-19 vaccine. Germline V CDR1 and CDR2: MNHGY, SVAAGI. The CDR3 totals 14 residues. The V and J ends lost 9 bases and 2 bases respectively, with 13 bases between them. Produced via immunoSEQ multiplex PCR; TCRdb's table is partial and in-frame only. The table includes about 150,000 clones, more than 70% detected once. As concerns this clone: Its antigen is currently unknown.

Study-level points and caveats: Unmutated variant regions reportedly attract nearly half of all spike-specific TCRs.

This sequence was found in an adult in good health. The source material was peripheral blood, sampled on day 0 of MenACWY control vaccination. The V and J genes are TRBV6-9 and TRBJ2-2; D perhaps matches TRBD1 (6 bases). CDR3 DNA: TGTGCCAGGCGGTGGGGGCTAAACACCGGGGAGCTGTTTTTT. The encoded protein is CARRWGLNTGELFF.